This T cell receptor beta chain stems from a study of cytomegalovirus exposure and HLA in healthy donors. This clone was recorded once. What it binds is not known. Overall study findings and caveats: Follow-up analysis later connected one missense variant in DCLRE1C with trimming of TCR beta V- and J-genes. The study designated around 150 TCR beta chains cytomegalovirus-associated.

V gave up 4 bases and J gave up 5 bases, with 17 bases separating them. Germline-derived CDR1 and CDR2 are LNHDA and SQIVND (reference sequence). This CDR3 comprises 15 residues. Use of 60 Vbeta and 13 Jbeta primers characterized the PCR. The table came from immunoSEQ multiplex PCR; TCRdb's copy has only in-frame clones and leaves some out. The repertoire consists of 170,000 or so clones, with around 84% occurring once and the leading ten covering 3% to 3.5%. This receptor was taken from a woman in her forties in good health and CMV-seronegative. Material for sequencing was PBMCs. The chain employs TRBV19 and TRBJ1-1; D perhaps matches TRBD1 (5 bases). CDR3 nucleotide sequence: TGTGCCAGTAGTAGGGGGGTGGGAGCGGAGACTGAAGCTTTCTTT. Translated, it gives CASSRGVGAETEAFF.